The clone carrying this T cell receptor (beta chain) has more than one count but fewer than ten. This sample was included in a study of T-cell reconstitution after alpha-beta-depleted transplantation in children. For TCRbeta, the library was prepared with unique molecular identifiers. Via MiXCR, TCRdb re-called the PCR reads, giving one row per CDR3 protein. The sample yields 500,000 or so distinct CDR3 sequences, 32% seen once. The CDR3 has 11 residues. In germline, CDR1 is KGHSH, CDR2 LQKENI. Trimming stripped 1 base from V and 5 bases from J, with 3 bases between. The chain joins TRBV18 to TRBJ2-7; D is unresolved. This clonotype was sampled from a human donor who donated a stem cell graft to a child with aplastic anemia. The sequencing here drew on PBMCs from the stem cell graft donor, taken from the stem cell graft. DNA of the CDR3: TGTGCCAGCTCACCACGGGACGAGCAGTACTTC. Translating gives CASSPRDEQYF.